Listed below are T cell receptor beta chains from one sample, sequenced in a study of shared clonotypes between healthy human individuals. Method: immunoSEQ multiplex PCR; TCRdb's copy keeps in-frame clones and lacks some. Of millions of clones listed, approximately 94% are singletons. What was sequenced was naive CD8+ T cells sorted from blood. The receptors here all came from a man between 18 and 35 years old in good health. Both conserved end residues are part of each CDR3. The D gene is left open where the match is weak. Size tells how often a clone was seen (once, few, many) or the class of an expanded clone, and some rows leave it out.

d_call	v_call	j_call	clone_size	cdr3_nt	cdr3_aa
TRBD1	TRBV28	TRBJ1-5	NA	TGCGCCAGCAGTCTGCAACCCTGGACAGGGTGGAATCAGCCCCAGCATTTT	CASSLQPWTGWNQPQHF
NA	TRBV30	TRBJ2-5	NA	TGTGCCTGGAGTGACCCCGGACTCCAAGAGACCCAGTACTTC	CAWSDPGLQETQYF
NA	TRBV9	TRBJ1-2	NA	TGTGCCAGCAGCGTATCAGTTAACTATGGCTACACCTTC	CASSVSVNYGYTF
NA	TRBV7-8	TRBJ1-4	NA	TGTGCCAGCAGCCCCGATTTCGGGACAATTGAAAAACTGTTTTTT	CASSPDFGTIEKLFF
NA	TRBV27	TRBJ1-6	once	TGTGCCAGCAGTTGGGGGGGGAATTCACCCCTCCACTTT	CASSWGGNSPLHF
TRBD2	TRBV7-2	TRBJ2-7	NA	TGTGCCAGCAGCTTAGGGACTAGCGGGAACGAGCAGTACTTC	CASSLGTSGNEQYF
NA	TRBV2	TRBJ2-7	NA	TGTGCCAGCAGTGACGCGGGCTACGAGCAGTACTTC	CASSDAGYEQYF
NA	TRBV28	TRBJ2-2	NA	TGTGCCAGCAGTTTAAAGGGGTGGACCGGGGAGCTGTTTTTT	CASSLKGWTGELFF
NA	TRBV4-1	TRBJ2-2	NA	TGCGCCAGCAGCCAAGTTCGGGGGACCGGGGAGCTGTTTTTT	CASSQVRGTGELFF
TRBD1	TRBV5-6	TRBJ2-1	NA	TGTGCCAGCAGCTTAGGCTTACAGGGGGGTTACAATGAGCAGTTCTTC	CASSLGLQGGYNEQFF
NA	TRBV11-1	TRBJ1-6	NA	TGTGCCAGCAGCCGGGGGGACTCACCCCTCCACTTT	CASSRGDSPLHF
NA	TRBV6-6	TRBJ1-1	NA	TGTGCCAGCACCCACGAACATTTCCTTGAAGCTTTCTTT	CASTHEHFLEAFF
NA	TRBV5-6	TRBJ2-7	NA	TGTGCCAGCAGCTTCGGCAGTCCCAGCTCCTACGAGCAGTACTTC	CASSFGSPSSYEQYF
TRBD1	TRBV10-3	TRBJ2-7	NA	TGTGCCATCAGGGTACCGGGACAGACAACCTACGAGCAGTACTTC	CAIRVPGQTTYEQYF
TRBD1	TRBV29-1	TRBJ2-7	NA	TGCAGCGTGGAGACAGGGAATAGAGGGTACGAGCAGTACTTC	CSVETGNRGYEQYF
NA	TRBV10-2	TRBJ1-5	NA	TGCGCCAGCAGTGGGGGGGGGAGTCAGCCCCAGCATTTT	CASSGGGSQPQHF
NA	TRBV4-3	TRBJ2-1	NA	TGCGCCAGCAGCCAAGATCGGGCGGGAAGAGGTGATGAGCAGTTCTTC	CASSQDRAGRGDEQFF
NA	TRBV29-1	TRBJ2-5	NA	TGCAGCGTTGGATCATCGGGTGGAGAGACCCAGTACTTC	CSVGSSGGETQYF
NA	TRBV6-1	TRBJ1-2	NA	TGTGCCAGCAGCGAGGGGCAGGGATCGGGCTATGGCTACACCTTC	CASSEGQGSGYGYTF
NA	TRBV19	TRBJ2-7	NA	TGTGCCAGTAGTATAGGGCGCCTAGGATACGAGCAGTACTTC	CASSIGRLGYEQYF
NA	TRBV27	TRBJ1-2	NA	TGTGCCAGCAGCCCCGAGCTGCTCCCCCTCTATGGCTACACCTTC	CASSPELLPLYGYTF
NA	TRBV4-1	TRBJ1-2	once	TGCGCCAGCAGCCAAGATCTATGGGAAGGCTACACCTTC	CASSQDLWEGYTF
TRBD2	TRBV5-1	TRBJ2-3	once	TGCGCCAGCAGCGGACTAGCGGGCACAGATACGCAGTATTTT	CASSGLAGTDTQYF
NA	TRBV19	TRBJ2-1	NA	TGTGCCAGTAGGGGGGTGAACTACAATGAGCAGTTCTTC	CASRGVNYNEQFF
NA	TRBV27	TRBJ1-6	NA	TGTGCCAGCAGTTTAGGGGGGCAGTCACCCCTCCACTTT	CASSLGGQSPLHF
NA	TRBV6-5	TRBJ1-5	NA	TGTGCCAGCGGTACTTGGGGACATGAGCCCCAGCATTTT	CASGTWGHEPQHF
TRBD1	TRBV4-3	TRBJ2-7	NA	TGCGCCAGCAGCCCCTCGCAGGGGGCGTACGGGCAGTACTTC	CASSPSQGAYGQYF
NA	TRBV7-9	TRBJ2-1	once	TGTGCCAGCAGCTTGGGACTCTCCCTTTACAATGAGCAGTTCTTC	CASSLGLSLYNEQFF
NA	TRBV10-3	TRBJ2-7	NA	TGTGCCATCAGTGAACCCGCGCGGGACGAGCAGTACTTC	CAISEPARDEQYF
NA	TRBV15	TRBJ2-4	NA	TGTGCCACCAGCAGAGGGACGGGAGACCCCGGTGGAAACATTCAGTACTTC	CATSRGTGDPGGNIQYF
TRBD2	TRBV10-3	TRBJ2-7	NA	TGTGCCATCGCCGAGTTGGGACTAGCGGGGCCTCCCGGTTTGGAGCAGTACTTC	CAIAELGLAGPPGLEQYF
NA	TRBV28	TRBJ2-5	few	TGTGCCAGCAGTTTTCGGGCGGTGAGGGTGGAGACCCAGTACTTC	CASSFRAVRVETQYF
NA	TRBV19	TRBJ2-7	NA	TGTGCCAGTAGTACAGAGATAGCCTTCTACGAGCAGTACTTC	CASSTEIAFYEQYF
NA	TRBV30	TRBJ2-2	NA	TGTGCCTGGATGTTTGGGACTGATAACACCGGGGAGCTGTTTTTT	CAWMFGTDNTGELFF
TRBD1	TRBV30	TRBJ2-3	once	TGTGCCTGCACAGGGGCTACAGATACGCAGTATTTT	CACTGATDTQYF
NA	TRBV4-3	TRBJ1-3	NA	TGCGCCAGCAGCCAAGAAATGGCGGAAAGCTCTGGAAACACCATATATTTT	CASSQEMAESSGNTIYF
TRBD1	TRBV10-1	TRBJ2-1	NA	TGCGCCAGCAGTGACAGGGGGCGGCATGAGCAGTTCTTC	CASSDRGRHEQFF
TRBD1	TRBV10-3	TRBJ1-3	NA	TGTGCCATCAGTGACCCTTCGGACAGGGTCCCTGGAAACACCATATATTTT	CAISDPSDRVPGNTIYF
TRBD1	TRBV2	TRBJ2-7	NA	TGTGCCAGCAGCGATGAGACAGGGGTCGGGGAATACGAGCAGTACTTC	CASSDETGVGEYEQYF
TRBD1	TRBV13	TRBJ2-1	NA	TGTGCCAGCAGCTCCGGGACAGAAGCCTACAATGAGCAGTTCTTC	CASSSGTEAYNEQFF
TRBD2	TRBV27	TRBJ2-1	NA	TGTGCCAGCAGTTTCATGGATCTAGCGGGGGACAAAATCAATGAGCAGTTCTTC	CASSFMDLAGDKINEQFF
NA	TRBV29-1	TRBJ2-2	NA	TGCAGCGTTGAAGAAGCCGGCACCGGGGAGCTGTTTTTT	CSVEEAGTGELFF
NA	TRBV7-9	TRBJ2-5	once	TGTGCCAGCAGCTATTTTGTGCGGGAAGGAGAGACCCAGTACTTC	CASSYFVREGETQYF
NA	TRBV7-2	TRBJ2-5	NA	TGTGCCAGCAGCTACGTATTGGCCAAAGGACAGACCCAGTACTTC	CASSYVLAKGQTQYF
TRBD2	TRBV9	TRBJ2-3	NA	TGTGCCAGCAGCGTAGTCAGCGGGGGGGCCGATACGCAGTATTTT	CASSVVSGGADTQYF